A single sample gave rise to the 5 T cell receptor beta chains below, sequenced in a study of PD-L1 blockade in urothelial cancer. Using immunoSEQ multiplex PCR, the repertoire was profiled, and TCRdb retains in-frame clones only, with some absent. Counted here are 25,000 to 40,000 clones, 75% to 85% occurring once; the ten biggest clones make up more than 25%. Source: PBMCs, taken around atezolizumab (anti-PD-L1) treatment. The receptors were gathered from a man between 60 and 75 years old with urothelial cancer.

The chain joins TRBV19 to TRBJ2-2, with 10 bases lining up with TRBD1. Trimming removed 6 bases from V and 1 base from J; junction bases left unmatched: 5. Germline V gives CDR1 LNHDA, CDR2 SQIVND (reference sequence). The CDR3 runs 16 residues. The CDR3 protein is CASRQRDRGNTGELFF. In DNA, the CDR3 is TGTGCCAGTAGACAAAGGGACAGGGGGAACACCGGGGAGCTGTTTTTT.

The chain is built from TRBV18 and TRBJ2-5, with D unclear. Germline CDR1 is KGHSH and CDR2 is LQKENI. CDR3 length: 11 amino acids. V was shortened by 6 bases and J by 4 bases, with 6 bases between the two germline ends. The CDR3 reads CASSPLETQYF. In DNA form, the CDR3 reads TGTGCCAGCTCCCCTTTAGAGACCCAGTACTTC.

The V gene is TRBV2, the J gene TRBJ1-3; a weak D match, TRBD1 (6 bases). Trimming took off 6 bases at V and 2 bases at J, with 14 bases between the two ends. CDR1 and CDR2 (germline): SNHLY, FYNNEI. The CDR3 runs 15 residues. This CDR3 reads CASRLLDSPGNTIYF. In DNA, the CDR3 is TGTGCCAGCAGGCTTTTGGACAGTCCTGGAAACACCATATATTTT.

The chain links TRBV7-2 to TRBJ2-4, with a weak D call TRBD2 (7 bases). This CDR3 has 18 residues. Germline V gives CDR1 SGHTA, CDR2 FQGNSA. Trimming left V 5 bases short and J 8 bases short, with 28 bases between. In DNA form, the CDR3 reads TGTGCCAGCAGCCCATCAGGGCGGAGGGGGGGGGCCAAGGACATTCAGTACTTC. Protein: CASSPSGRRGGAKDIQYF.

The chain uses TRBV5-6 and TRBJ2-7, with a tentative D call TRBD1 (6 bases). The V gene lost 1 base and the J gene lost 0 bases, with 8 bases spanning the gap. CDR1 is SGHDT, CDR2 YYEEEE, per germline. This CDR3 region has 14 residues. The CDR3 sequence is CASSLPGVSYEQYF. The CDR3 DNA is TGTGCCAGCAGCTTGCCAGGGGTCTCCTACGAGCAGTACTTC.